This TCR beta chain comes out of a study of blood T cell repertoires in COVID-19. Whole-study context: Acute and convalescent COVID-19 specimens originated in the United States, Italy and Spain. Nucleic acid was either cDNA or gDNA, and it came from T cells, B-cell-depleted T cells, or PBMCs.

Seattle enrolled patients during active infection and tracked them longitudinally. In the source study's methods: Reference gene primer amplification yielded estimated nucleated cell counts. Libraries were prepared by immunoSEQ multiplex PCR; TCRdb keeps only in-frame clonotypes and omits some of them. V and J calls and clone size are as listed in that table; D and trimming were resolved from the DNA. The sample carries about 240,000 clones, roughly nine tenths recorded once. Sample: peripheral blood. This clonotype was sampled from a woman aged 45 to 65 with COVID-19, enrolled during active disease.

The DNA for the CDR3 is TGTGCCAGCAGTGCTTTCCTTATGACAGGAGAAAACACCGGGGAGCTGTTTTTT. Its protein product is CASSAFLMTGENTGELFF. V usage is TRBV2 and J usage is TRBJ2-2; TRBD1 is a possible D gene (6 bases). The CDR3 runs 18 residues. Trimming stripped 4 bases from V and 2 bases from J, with 20 bases between. Looked up from germline, CDR1 is SNHLY and CDR2 is FYNNEI. Looking up the rest from reference TRBV2 and TRBJ2-2 gives the full variable domain: EPEVTQTPSHQVTQMGQEVILRCVPISNHLYFYWYRQILGQKVEFLVSFYNNEISEKSEIFDDQFSVERPDGSNFTLKIRSTKLEDSAMYFCASSAFLMTGENTGELFFGEGSRLTVL.